The entry that follows covers one TCR beta chain sequence. Sequenced by immunoSEQ multiplex PCR; TCRdb stores in-frame clones only, minus some. This table holds 52,000 or so clones, roughly 54% found once. These data belong to a study of cytotoxic CD8 clonotypes in ibrutinib-treated CLL. The V gene's germline CDR1 is MNHEY and CDR2 SVGAGI. V lost 6 bases to trimming and J lost 1 base; unmatched junction nucleotides: 6. CDR3 length: 15 amino acids. The specimen was PBMCs, collected at disease progression, from a patient treated with ibrutinib. This TCR derives from a human donor with chronic lymphocytic leukemia. The chain carries TRBV6-5 and TRBJ1-3, with 7 bases identical to TRBD1. The chain's CDR3 is CASRPQGSSGNTIYF. CDR3 sequence (DNA): TGTGCCAGCAGACCACAGGGGTCGTCTGGAAACACCATATATTTT.